Following are 24 T cell receptor beta chains from one sample sequenced in a study of shared clonotypes between healthy human individuals. Assay used: immunoSEQ multiplex PCR; TCRdb lists only in-frame clones, some missing. The sample has around 2.1 million clones, more than 90% seen once. The specimen was naive CD4+ T cells sorted from blood. Specified subset: CD45RA+ positively selected. Source of these receptors: a man aged 18 to 29 in good health.

The chain employs TRBV18 and TRBJ1-5, with D maybe TRBD1 (5 bases). CDR1 is KGHSH, CDR2 LQKENI, per germline. V shed 4 bases and J shed 5 bases, with 15 bases lying between them. This CDR3 contains 15 residues. CDR3 nucleotide sequence: TGTGCCAGCTCACAGAAAGGAGACAGCTATCAGCCCCAGCATTTT. It translates to CASSQKGDSYQPQHF.

The chain has TRBV5-1 and TRBJ1-2; D not certain. Per the germline V gene, CDR1 is SGHRS and CDR2 is YFSETQ. V shed 4 bases and J shed 6 bases, with 16 bases lying between them. The CDR3 covers 14 residues. This CDR3 reads CASSPQWGEDGYTF. CDR3 nucleotides: TGCGCCAGCAGCCCCCAATGGGGTGAGGATGGCTACACCTTC.

The chain couples TRBV6-5 to TRBJ1-1, with D unresolved. Trimming pared 4 bases from V and 0 bases from J, leaving 6 bases between. The germline V gene encodes CDR1 MNHEY and CDR2 SVGAGI. The CDR3 runs to 13 residues. The CDR3 sequence is CASSFRMNTEAFF. CDR3 bases: TGTGCCAGCAGTTTTAGAATGAACACTGAAGCTTTCTTT.

This chain joins TRBV19 and TRBJ1-5; D gene unclear. The V gene lost 2 bases and the J gene lost 8 bases, with 7 bases spanning the gap. Germline V gene data show CDR1 as LNHDA and CDR2 as SQIVND (reference sequence). This CDR3 spans 12 amino acids. CDR3 sequence (DNA): TGTGCCAGTAGTATATCTCTGGAGCCCCAGCATTTT. It translates to CASSISLEPQHF. Full variable domain (outside the CDR3, taken from reference TRBV19 and TRBJ1-5): DGGITQSPKYLFRKEGQNVTLSCEQNLNHDAMYWYRQDPGQGLRLIYYSQIVNDFQKGDIAEGYSVSREKKESFPLTVTSAQKNPTAFYLCASSISLEPQHFGDGTRLSIL.

This CDR3 reads CASSPIRQPNTYEQYF. CDR3 coding DNA: TGTGCCAGCAGCCCGATTCGGCAGCCCAATACCTACGAGCAGTACTTC. The V and J genes are TRBV5-8 and TRBJ2-7, with D unresolved. Trimming removed 4 bases from V and 2 bases from J, with 19 bases in between. This CDR3 comprises 16 residues. Germline lookup yields CDR1 SGHTS and CDR2 YDEGEE.

Regarding this clone: This CDR3 is also generated by other DNA sequences in the sample. J is TRBJ2-7 and V is TRBV7-2; D is undetermined. This CDR3 is built from 12 residues. Germline V gene lookup returns CDR1 SGHTA and CDR2 FQGNSA. The germline V and J ends were trimmed by 2 bases and 3 bases, with 5 bases remaining between them. CDR3: CASSLTFYEQYF. In DNA, the CDR3 is TGTGCCAGCAGCTTAACTTTCTACGAGCAGTACTTC.

This chain connects TRBV5-1 to TRBJ2-2; 7 bases are a match to TRBD2. J was trimmed by 7 bases and V by 4 bases; bases with no gene match: 7. Germline assignment: CDR1 SGHRS and CDR2 YFSETQ. The CDR3 length is 14 residues. In nucleotides, the CDR3 is TGCGCCAGCAGCCCCGGGACTACCTACGGGGAGCTGTTTTTT. It codes for CASSPGTTYGELFF.

The J gene is TRBJ1-1, the V gene TRBV5-1, with a possible D match to TRBD1 (6 bases). Trimming cost V 4 bases and J 3 bases, with 16 bases left between them. This CDR3 is 15 amino acids long. CDR1 SGHRS and CDR2 YFSETQ come from the germline V gene. This CDR3 is CASSNSGRGDTEAFF. The DNA of the CDR3 is TGCGCCAGCAGCAACAGTGGCAGGGGTGACACTGAAGCTTTCTTT. Full variable domain (remainder filled in from reference TRBV5-1 and TRBJ1-1): KAGVTQTPRYLIKTRGQQVTLSCSPISGHRSVSWYQQTPGQGLQFLFEYFSETQRNKGNFPGRFSGRQFSNSRSEMNVSTLELGDSALYLCASSNSGRGDTEAFFGQGTRLTVV.

CDR3 DNA: TGTGCTAGTGGTTTGCCTCCGACAGGTCCCTACGAGCAGTACTTC. Protein sequence: CASGLPPTGPYEQYF. The chain couples TRBV12-5 to TRBJ2-7, with a possible D match to TRBD1 (6 bases). CDR3 length equals 15 residues. V lost 2 bases to trimming and J lost 2 bases, with 13 bases between them. Germline CDR1 LGHNT, CDR2 FRNRAP.

About this clone: Other nucleotide sequences in the sample specify the same CDR3. This CDR3 reads CASSFNSYEQYF. The CDR3 DNA sequence: TGTGCCAGCAGCTTCAATTCGTACGAGCAGTACTTC. This chain joins TRBV7-9 and TRBJ2-7; D is uncertain. The V gene lost 3 bases and the J gene lost 4 bases, with 7 bases spanning the gap. CDR3 size: 12 residues. In germline, CDR1 is SEHNR, CDR2 FQNEAQ (reference sequence). The whole variable domain, remainder taken from reference TRBV7-9 and TRBJ2-7, is DTGVSQNPRHKITKRGQNVTFRCDPISEHNRLYWYRQTLGQGPEFLTYFQNEAQLEKSRLLSDRFSAERPKGSFSTLEIQRTEQGDSAMYLCASSFNSYEQYFGPGTRLTVT.

The V gene is TRBV6-5, the J gene TRBJ2-1; D call uncertain. CDR3 length: 13 amino acids. Germline V gives CDR1 MNHEY, CDR2 SVGAGI. Trimming left V 9 bases short and J 7 bases short, with 16 bases between. The CDR3 sequence is CASSPWTLNEQFF. In nucleotides, the CDR3 is TGTGCCAGTTCGCCCTGGACCCTTAATGAGCAGTTCTTC.

The sample holds one count of this clone. The chain uses TRBV6-1 and TRBJ2-1; unclear D gene. Trimming stripped 6 bases from V and 8 bases from J, with 8 bases between. CDR1 is MNHNS and CDR2 is SASEGT in the germline V gene. The CDR3 covers 11 residues. For the CDR3, the DNA is TGTGCCAGCAGGACGAGGTATGAGCAGTTCTTC. This gives the protein CASRTRYEQFF.

V gene TRBV7-8 combines with J gene TRBJ2-3; TRBD2 matches at 11 bases. The CDR3 loop spans 16 amino acids. The junction had 6 bases not matched to a gene; V was cut back by 5 bases and J by 2 bases. Germline V gene lookup returns CDR1 SGHVS and CDR2 FQNEAQ. CDR3 region: CASSPRLAGSTDTQYF. Here the CDR3 DNA reads TGTGCCAGCAGCCCAAGACTAGCGGGGTCCACAGATACGCAGTATTTT.

The J gene is TRBJ2-1, the V gene TRBV5-1; 10 positions match TRBD2. CDR3 length equals 15 residues. V lost 2 bases, J lost 7 bases, and 6 bases stayed unmatched. Germline V gives CDR1 SGHRS, CDR2 YFSETQ. CDR3 region: CASSLWTSGENEQFF. The DNA of the CDR3 is TGCGCCAGCAGCTTATGGACTAGCGGAGAGAATGAGCAGTTCTTC.

This chain joins TRBV7-6 and TRBJ2-3; D call uncertain. Between the trimmed V and J ends, which lost 5 bases and 2 bases, there was a span of 11 bases. In germline, CDR1 is SGHVS, CDR2 FNYEAQ. CDR3 length equals 14 residues. The CDR3 DNA follows: TGTGCCAGCAGCGCAGCCCCGGCCACAGATACGCAGTATTTT. Amino acid sequence: CASSAAPATDTQYF.

The rearrangement uses TRBV5-1 and TRBJ1-4; unclear D gene. V gave up 4 bases and J gave up 3 bases, with 13 bases separating them. This CDR3 is built from 15 residues. From germline, CDR1 is SGHRS and CDR2 YFSETQ. In nucleotides, the CDR3 is TGCGCCAGCAGCCCCCTGGCGGGAGCTAATGAAAAACTGTTTTTT. Its translation is CASSPLAGANEKLFF.

J is TRBJ2-3 and V is TRBV6-1; 10 bases line up with TRBD1. This CDR3 is 15 amino acids long. Germline loops: CDR1 MNHNS, CDR2 SASEGT. After removal of 7 bases from V and 7 bases from J, the junction contained 11 bases not matched to a gene. CDR3 sequence (DNA): TGTGCCAGCAACTTCCTCGGACAGGGGGAATATACGCAGTATTTT. Translating it yields CASNFLGQGEYTQYF.

This chain links TRBV2 with TRBJ2-3; unclear D gene. Trimming removed 4 bases from V and 2 bases from J, with 10 bases in between. Germline CDR1 is SNHLY and CDR2 is FYNNEI. There are 14 residues in the CDR3. The CDR3 DNA sequence: TGTGCCAGCAGTGCTCTTCTACTCACAGATACGCAGTATTTT. This gives the protein CASSALLLTDTQYF.

This clone was seen once. V is TRBV5-4 and J is TRBJ2-5; 7 positions agree with TRBD2. Germline V gene data show CDR1 as SGHNT and CDR2 as YYREEE (reference sequence). This CDR3 region has 15 residues. The ends lost 3 bases at V and 5 bases at J; junction bases unmatched: 10. CDR3 protein: CASSSRTSRWETQYF. DNA of the CDR3: TGTGCCAGCAGCTCCAGGACTAGTAGGTGGGAGACCCAGTACTTC.

In this sample, this clone turned up once. The chain couples TRBV10-1 to TRBJ2-3; 9 bases line up with TRBD1. V trimming: 5 bases; J trimming: 1 base; junction bases outside the gene matches: 4. In germline, CDR1 is WNHNN, CDR2 SYGVQD (reference sequence). This CDR3 is built from 15 residues. This CDR3 reads CASSLDRGRTDTQYF. CDR3 bases: TGCGCCAGCAGTTTGGACAGGGGCCGCACAGATACGCAGTATTTT.

This rearrangement joins TRBV7-6 to TRBJ1-2; perhaps TRBD1 as D (6 bases). The CDR3 extends over 16 amino acids. Germline assignment: CDR1 SGHVS and CDR2 FNYEAQ. Trimming took off 1 base at V and 0 bases at J, with 12 bases between the two ends. The CDR3: CASSLGPRTANYGYTF. The CDR3 coding sequence is TGTGCCAGCAGCTTAGGCCCCAGGACAGCTAACTATGGCTACACCTTC. Variable domain in full (rest from reference TRBV7-6 and TRBJ1-2): GAGVSQSPRYKVTKRGQDVALRCDPISGHVSLYWYRQALGQGPEFLTYFNYEAQQDKSGLPNDRFSAERPEGSISTLTIQRTEQRDSAMYRCASSLGPRTANYGYTFGSGTRLTVV.

The J gene is TRBJ2-7, the V gene TRBV19; D uncertain. The ends were cut back, 2 bases at V and 2 bases at J, with 7 bases in the middle. Germline loops: CDR1 LNHDA, CDR2 SQIVND (reference sequence). This CDR3 region has 13 residues. The CDR3 DNA sequence: TGTGCCAGTAGTATAAATCAGGCCTACGAGCAGTACTTC. Its protein product is CASSINQAYEQYF. The complete variable domain, with remaining parts taken from reference TRBV19 and TRBJ2-7, reads DGGITQSPKYLFRKEGQNVTLSCEQNLNHDAMYWYRQDPGQGLRLIYYSQIVNDFQKGDIAEGYSVSREKKESFPLTVTSAQKNPTAFYLCASSINQAYEQYFGPGTRLTVT.

J is TRBJ2-7 and V is TRBV5-1; 16 bases match TRBD2. From germline, CDR1 is SGHRS and CDR2 YFSETQ. The CDR3 runs to 16 residues. V was clipped by 3 bases and J by 5 bases; unmatched bases: 5. The CDR3 DNA follows: TGCGCCAGCAGCTCGGGACTAGCGGGGGGGCTTGACGAGCAGTACTTC. This codes for CASSSGLAGGLDEQYF.

For this clone: In the same sample, other DNA sequences code for this CDR3. The chain has TRBV4-3 and TRBJ2-7, with a possible D match to TRBD1 (5 bases). The CDR3 length is 14 residues. V lost 0 bases and J lost 2, with 8 bases in between. Germline V CDR1 and CDR2: LGHNA, YSLEER. CDR3 in DNA: TGCGCCAGCAGCCAAGATCAGGGTCCCTACGAGCAGTACTTC. Protein: CASSQDQGPYEQYF.